The 12 T cell receptor beta chains below all came from one sample that was sequenced in a study of T-cell memory formation after mild COVID-19. Each CDR3 protein is one row after TCRdb ran MiXCR on the 5' RACE reads. Among under 350,000 distinct CDR3 sequences, under 20% were seen once, and the ten largest hold 22%. The sequencing sample was made of PBMCs or a T cell subset sorted from them (not recorded which). The receptors originated from a young man who had mild COVID-19 (a few samples of this study predate the infection). Cell type and time point are not known.

In its sample, this clonotype was seen a few times. The gene calls are TRBV6-5 and TRBJ2-7, with a tentative D call TRBD1 (6 bases). There are 14 residues in the CDR3. The germline V gene encodes CDR1 MNHEY and CDR2 SVGAGI. The V and J ends lost 7 bases and 0 bases respectively, with 13 bases between them. The CDR3 DNA sequence: TGTGCCAGCAAACAGGGACCAAGCTCCTACGAGCAGTACTTC. Protein: CASKQGPSSYEQYF.

In its sample, this clonotype was seen a few times. The V call is TRBV20-1, the J call TRBJ2-5, with D perhaps TRBD1 or TRBD2 (5 bases each). In germline, CDR1 is DFQATT, CDR2 SNEGSKA (reference sequence). Trimming took off 3 bases at V and 1 base at J, with 15 bases between the two ends. The CDR3 spans 15 residues. The chain's CDR3 is CSASGDRNAQETQYF. CDR3 nucleotides: TGCAGTGCTAGTGGGGACCGAAACGCCCAAGAGACCCAGTACTTC.

V gene TRBV20-1 combines with J gene TRBJ1-1; no firm D call. There are 14 residues in the CDR3. Germline V lookup: CDR1 DFQATT, CDR2 SNEGSKA (reference sequence). V lost 5 bases and J 3 bases, leaving 16 bases between the germline ends. CDR3 protein: CSAPPQVGYTEAFF. CDR3 sequence (DNA): TGCAGTGCTCCTCCCCAAGTGGGATACACTGAAGCTTTCTTT.

This clonotype was seen only a few times. The rearrangement joins TRBV9 to TRBJ2-1; 8 bases fit TRBD2. With 0 bases clipped from V and 10 bases from J, the junction kept 6 bases outside the gene matches. Germline CDR1 and CDR2: SGDLS and YYNGEE. The CDR3 runs to 14 residues. DNA of the CDR3: TGTGCCAGCAGCGTAGTAAGGACTAGCCGGGAGCAGTTCTTC. This codes for CASSVVRTSREQFF.

This clonotype occurred a few times. The chain combines TRBV7-8 with TRBJ2-3; 11 nucleotides align to TRBD2. CDR1 and CDR2 from the germline V gene are SGHVS and FQNEAQ. This CDR3 comprises 16 residues. The ends lost 1 base at V and 2 bases at J; junction bases unmatched: 2. CDR3 sequence (DNA): TGTGCCAGCAGCTTAGAACTAGCGGGGGCCACAGATACGCAGTATTTT. As protein: CASSLELAGATDTQYF.

The chain joins TRBV4-3 to TRBJ2-1; no clear D. Germline-derived CDR1 and CDR2 are LGHNA and YSLEER. CDR3 length: 14 amino acids. Trimming cost V 1 base and J 7 bases, with 11 bases left between them. The CDR3 DNA is TGCGCCAGCAGCCAAGCCCCCGCAGGAAATGAGCAGTTCTTC. Translating gives CASSQAPAGNEQFF.

This clonotype came up a few times. J is TRBJ2-4 and V is TRBV7-9; 7 bases fit TRBD1. The CDR3 runs 16 residues. V shed 5 bases, J shed 4 bases, and the junction held 11 bases outside the gene matches. Germline V gene lookup returns CDR1 SEHNR and CDR2 FQNEAQ (reference sequence). CDR3 loop: CASSRKTGIGKNIQYF. The CDR3 coding sequence is TGTGCCAGCAGCCGAAAGACAGGGATAGGAAAAAACATTCAGTACTTC. Variable domain in full (rest from reference TRBV7-9 and TRBJ2-4): DTGVSQNPRHKITKRGQNVTFRCDPISEHNRLYWYRQTLGQGPEFLTYFQNEAQLEKSRLLSDRFSAERPKGSFSTLEIQRTEQGDSAMYLCASSRKTGIGKNIQYFGAGTRLSVL.

The chain has TRBV7-2 and TRBJ1-1; weak D call: TRBD1 (6 bases). Trimming cost V 2 bases and J 5 bases, with 18 bases left between them. Germline lookup yields CDR1 SGHTA and CDR2 FQGNSA. The CDR3 spans 16 residues. The CDR3 DNA follows: TGTGCCAGCAGCTTAAGGGGGGAGAGGAGTATTACTGAAGCTTTCTTT. Translating it yields CASSLRGERSITEAFF.

The V gene is TRBV4-2, the J gene TRBJ2-5; D is uncertain. The CDR3 is 13 amino acids. Germline CDR1 is LGHNA and CDR2 is YNFKEQ. Between the trimmed V and J ends, which lost 6 bases and 2 bases, there was a span of 10 bases. CDR3 sequence reads: CASSPAEQETQYF. The CDR3 DNA reads TGTGCCAGCAGTCCCGCGGAGCAAGAGACCCAGTACTTC.

In this sample, this clonotype turned up a few times. The chain combines TRBV18 with TRBJ2-4, with 14 nucleotides matching TRBD2. The CDR3 extends over 20 amino acids. Germline values: CDR1 KGHSH, CDR2 LQKENI. The trim removed 0 bases at V and 0 bases at J, leaving 7 bases unmatched. CDR3 region: CASSPPGLAGGQLAKNIQYF. As DNA, the CDR3 is TGTGCCAGCTCACCACCCGGACTAGCGGGGGGCCAACTAGCCAAAAACATTCAGTACTTC. Together with reference TRBV18 and TRBJ2-4, the CDR3 gives the full variable domain: NAGVMQNPRHLVRRRGQEARLRCSPMKGHSHVYWYRQLPEEGLKFMVYLQKENIIDESGMPKERFSAEFPKEGPSILRIQQVVRGDSAAYFCASSPPGLAGGQLAKNIQYFGAGTRLSVL.

The CDR3 here is CASSSQGGGTSENIQYF. DNA of the CDR3: TGTGCCAGCAGCTCTCAGGGCGGGGGGACCTCAGAAAACATTCAGTACTTC. This rearrangement joins TRBV7-3 to TRBJ2-4, with 8 bases aligning to TRBD2. The V gene end was trimmed by 4 bases and the J gene end by 5 bases; junction bases not matched to a gene: 13. The germline CDR1 and CDR2 sequences are SGHTA and FQGTGA. CDR3 length: 17 amino acids.

This clonotype was seen ten or more times. This chain connects TRBV5-1 to TRBJ2-1; no firm D call. Germline V lookup: CDR1 SGHRS, CDR2 YFSETQ. The CDR3 length is 21 residues. The V and J ends lost 0 bases and 3 bases respectively, with 28 bases between them. The CDR3, as DNA: TGCGCCAGCAGCTTGGATACTTTTCTGACTCAAGAGCTAGGCCGCTACAATGAGCAGTTCTTC. Translated, it gives CASSLDTFLTQELGRYNEQFF.